This T cell receptor beta chain emerged from a study of persistence of HIV-infected CD4 T cells. The V and J ends lost 0 bases and 3 bases respectively, with 6 bases between them. CDR3 length: 13 amino acids. The germline gives CDR1 SGHRS, CDR2 YFSETQ. A word on this clone: The antigen is not known.

Anti-CD3/anti-CD28 beads served as a nonspecific positive control stimulus. CD4+ T cells upregulating both CD40 ligand and CD69 were sorted as responding cells. The immunoSEQ assay was version 4, run in survey mode. Repertoires were generated with immunoSEQ multiplex PCR, while TCRdb's copy carries only in-frame clones and drops some. The sample shows 40,000 to 60,000 clones, just under 90% of them seen only once. V and J are TRBV5-1 and TRBJ1-2, with no clear D. The source of this sequence is an adult woman with HIV who was CMV-seropositive. Specimen: CD4+ T cells sorted from PBMCs after approximately 19-hour stimulation, collected from a patient who received antiretroviral therapy. The CDR3 DNA follows: TGCGCCAGCAGCTTGGCAGGAGACTATGGCTACACCTTC. Its translation: CASSLAGDYGYTF.